This T cell receptor beta chain was observed in a study of blood T cell repertoires in COVID-19. For the study at large: Sources were T cells, B-cell-depleted T cells, or PBMCs; the material itself was cDNA or gDNA.

Germline V CDR1 and CDR2: MNHEY, SVGAGI. CDR3 length: 12 residues. V trimming: 8 bases; J trimming: 7 bases; junction bases outside the gene matches: 4. Authors' processing steps: Cell counts per sample came from amplifying reference gene primers. Here immunoSEQ multiplex PCR was the method, and the copy in TCRdb shows in-frame clones only, minus some. V and J calls and clone size are as listed in that table; D and trimming were resolved from the DNA. This table holds fewer than 250,000 clones, 81% found once. Individuals drawn from 24 US areas were about 18 to 100 years old. The sequence was collected from a woman in her forties or fifties with acute COVID-19. The material sequenced was PBMCs or T cells enriched from blood (not recorded which). The chain joins TRBV6-5 to TRBJ1-4, with 7 bases fitting TRBD1. The CDR3 sequence is CASGQGGEKLFF. The DNA for the CDR3 is TGTGCCAGCGGCCAGGGGGGTGAAAAACTGTTTTTT.